These 25 T cell receptor beta chains came from one sample sequenced in a study of blood T cell repertoires in COVID-19. The method was immunoSEQ multiplex PCR; TCRdb's version includes in-frame clones alone and lacks a portion of them. This table holds roughly 290,000 clones, around 91% found once. What was sequenced was peripheral blood. These TCRs come from an older woman with acute or convalescent COVID-19.

The chain couples TRBV9 to TRBJ2-3; 8 bases are a match to TRBD2. The CDR3 runs to 17 residues. From germline, CDR1 is SGDLS and CDR2 YYNGEE. V gave up 3 bases and J gave up 4 bases; unmatched junction bases: 13. CDR3 coding DNA: TGTGCCAGCAGCGCGGGGAGGAGCGGGAGATGGGCAGATACGCAGTATTTT. Translating gives CASSAGRSGRWADTQYF.

V usage is TRBV9 and J usage is TRBJ1-3; weak D call: TRBD1 (6 bases). The CDR3 spans 15 residues. Trimming shortened V by 4 bases and J by 0 bases, and 11 bases separated the two germline ends. Germline V gives CDR1 SGDLS, CDR2 YYNGEE. DNA of the CDR3: TGTGCCAGCAGCTTAACGGACAGCTCTGGAAACACCATATATTTT. Its translation: CASSLTDSSGNTIYF.

Worth noting for this clone: This sample includes further DNA sequences coding for the same CDR3. CDR3 bases: TGCGCCAGCAGCTTGACCGGGGAGACCCAGTACTTC. Protein: CASSLTGETQYF. J is TRBJ2-5 and V is TRBV5-1; D call uncertain. Per germline, CDR1 SGHRS and CDR2 YFSETQ. The CDR3 loop spans 12 amino acids. V shed 1 base and J shed 5 bases, with 6 bases lying between them.

This sequence joins TRBV6-6 and TRBJ1-5; D may be TRBD1 (5 bases). V lost 5 bases and J lost 4, with 12 bases in between. In germline, CDR1 is MNHNY, CDR2 SVGAGI (reference sequence). The CDR3 is made up of 14 amino acids. This chain's CDR3 is CASSNQGGNQPQHF. Written as DNA, the CDR3 is TGTGCCAGCAGTAATCAGGGTGGGAATCAGCCCCAGCATTTT.

The chain's CDR3 is CATSRERLGSTEAFF. In DNA, the CDR3 is TGTGCCACCAGCAGAGAGAGGTTGGGGAGCACTGAAGCTTTCTTT. The rearrangement links TRBV15 to TRBJ1-1; D is unclear. V lost 0 bases and J 4 bases, leaving 12 bases between the germline ends. The CDR3 has 15 residues. In germline, CDR1 is LNHNV, CDR2 YYDKDF (reference sequence). Combining the CDR3 with reference TRBV15 and TRBJ1-1 gives the whole variable domain DAMVIQNPRYQVTQFGKPVTLSCSQTLNHNVMYWYQQKSSQAPKLLFHYYDKDFNNEADTPDNFQSRRPNTSFCFLDIRSPGLGDTAMYLCATSRERLGSTEAFFGQGTRLTVV.

The V and J genes are TRBV18 and TRBJ1-2; D is uncertain. The germline V and J ends were trimmed by 3 bases and 4 bases, with 18 bases remaining between them. The length of the CDR3 is 16 residues. Germline assignment: CDR1 KGHSH and CDR2 LQKENI. CDR3 loop: CASSPYMVETAYGYTF. The DNA of the CDR3 is TGTGCCAGCTCACCTTATATGGTGGAGACGGCCTATGGCTACACCTTC.

CDR3 region: CASSFSGGENYGYTF. The CDR3 coding sequence is TGTGCCAGCAGTTTTTCGGGGGGAGAGAACTATGGCTACACCTTC. This chain joins TRBV28 and TRBJ1-2; a weak D match, TRBD1 (5 bases). Germline V gene sequence: CDR1 MDHEN, CDR2 SYDVKM. The CDR3 consists of 15 residues. V lost 3 bases and J lost 2, with 13 bases in between.

The genes are TRBV27 and TRBJ1-2, with a weak D call TRBD1 (6 bases). This CDR3 has 14 residues. V was trimmed by 6 bases and J by 5 bases, leaving 16 bases between them. Per the germline V gene, CDR1 is MNHEY and CDR2 is SMNVEV (reference sequence). The CDR3 loop is CASSLRGQLYGYTF. Here the CDR3 DNA reads TGTGCCAGCAGCCTTCGCGGACAGCTATATGGCTACACCTTC.

The chain is built from TRBV29-1 and TRBJ2-5; D gene uncertain. CDR3 size: 14 residues. The V end was cut by 8 bases, the J end by 2 bases, with 18 bases between. CDR1 is SQVTM and CDR2 is ANQGSEA in the germline V gene. The CDR3 protein is CSSTTATSQETQYF. The CDR3 DNA is TGCAGCTCTACCACCGCGACATCGCAAGAGACCCAGTACTTC.

The V call is TRBV4-2, the J call TRBJ2-1; 13 bases match TRBD2. The CDR3 is 18 residues long. V lost 1 base, J lost 0 bases, and 3 bases stayed unmatched. Per the germline V gene, CDR1 is LGHNA and CDR2 is YNFKEQ. The CDR3 bases are TGTGCCAGCAGCCAAGTACTAGCGGGGGGGAGCTCCTACAATGAGCAGTTCTTC. Translation: CASSQVLAGGSSYNEQFF.

The chain has TRBV3-1 (or the pseudogene TRBV3-2) and TRBJ1-3; 9 nucleotides agree with TRBD1. CDR1 and CDR2 (germline): LGHDT, YNNKEL (reference sequence). The CDR3 runs 13 residues. After removal of 4 bases from V and 6 bases from J, the junction contained 1 base not matched to a gene. CDR3 coding DNA: TGTGCCAGCAGCCGACAGGGGGAAAACACCATATATTTT. Encoded protein: CASSRQGENTIYF.

This sequence joins TRBV5-1 and TRBJ1-2; 8 nucleotides agree with TRBD1. Losses at the gene ends were 3 bases for V and 6 bases for J; bases not matched to a gene: 7. The CDR3 loop spans 14 amino acids. CDR1 is SGHRS and CDR2 is YFSETQ in the germline V gene. CDR3 residues: CASSSHTGGHGYTF. The CDR3 region has the DNA TGCGCCAGCAGCTCCCACACAGGGGGACATGGCTACACCTTC.

This clone came up once. The chain employs TRBV6-5 and TRBJ1-1, with D hard to call. This CDR3 has 12 amino acids. Germline lookup yields CDR1 MNHEY and CDR2 SVGAGI. The V end was cut by 2 bases, the J end by 1 base, with 2 bases between. DNA of the CDR3: TGTGCCAGCAGTTACCGGAACACTGAAGCTTTCTTT. Translated: CASSYRNTEAFF.

V is TRBV6-5 and J is TRBJ1-6; the match to TRBD1 covers 9 bases. From germline, CDR1 is MNHEY and CDR2 SVGAGI. The J segment lost 9 bases and the V segment lost 9 bases, leaving 9 bases of the junction unmatched. The length of the CDR3 is 14 residues. CDR3 sequence (DNA): TGTGCCAGTTCGGGGGACAGGGTTTTTTCACCCCTCCACTTT. Translated, it gives CASSGDRVFSPLHF.

V and J are TRBV19 and TRBJ2-5; TRBD2 agrees at 11 bases. The CDR3 length is 14 residues. After removal of 7 bases from V and 4 bases from J, the junction contained 5 bases not matched to a gene. Germline V gives CDR1 LNHDA, CDR2 SQIVND (reference sequence). CDR3 nucleotide sequence: TGTGCCAGTAAGAGCGGGACTAGCGGAGAGACCCAGTACTTC. It specifies CASKSGTSGETQYF.

The rearrangement links TRBV24-1 to TRBJ2-2, with 8 bases lining up with TRBD1. The CDR3 length is 16 residues. The J segment lost 7 bases and the V segment lost 3 bases, leaving 9 bases of the junction unmatched. Germline V gene data show CDR1 as KGHDR and CDR2 as SFDVKD. CDR3 sequence: CATSDLYRGSGGELFF. The CDR3 bases are TGTGCCACCAGTGATCTATACAGGGGGTCTGGCGGGGAGCTGTTTTTT.

The rearrangement links TRBV9 to TRBJ1-6; D is perhaps TRBD1 (5 bases). V was cut by 6 bases and J by 1 base, with 11 bases left in between. Germline V CDR1 and CDR2: SGDLS, YYNGEE. The CDR3 is 15 residues long. CDR3 sequence (DNA): TGTGCCAGCACCCCGGGGGGGTCCTATAATTCACCCCTCCACTTT. Amino acids: CASTPGGSYNSPLHF.

The chain has TRBV28 and TRBJ2-7; D is undetermined. The V and J ends lost 3 bases and 2 bases respectively, with 8 bases between them. CDR1 is MDHEN and CDR2 is SYDVKM in the germline V gene. The CDR3 is 13 amino acids. CDR3 loop: CASSFDWTYEQYF. The CDR3 nucleotides read TGTGCCAGCAGTTTCGACTGGACCTACGAGCAGTACTTC.

The gene calls are TRBV7-9 and TRBJ1-1, with 8 bases that match TRBD1. CDR1 is SEHNR and CDR2 is FQNEAQ in the germline V gene (reference sequence). J lost 0 bases, V lost 2 bases, and 5 bases had no gene match. The CDR3 has 16 residues. This CDR3 is CASSLPRTGMNTEAFF. CDR3 DNA sequence: TGTGCCAGCAGCTTACCCAGGACAGGGATGAACACTGAAGCTTTCTTT.

This chain joins TRBV14 and TRBJ2-6; no clear D gene. CDR1 is SGHDN, CDR2 FVKESK, per germline. The V gene lost 2 bases and the J gene lost 0 bases, with 2 bases spanning the gap. The CDR3 totals 14 residues. DNA for the CDR3: TGTGCCAGCAGCCAACTCTCTGGGGCCAACGTCCTGACTTTC. It yields the protein CASSQLSGANVLTF.

The rearrangement uses TRBV27 and TRBJ1-6; 10 bases are a match to TRBD1. CDR1 is MNHEY and CDR2 is SMNVEV in the germline V gene (reference sequence). The length of the CDR3 is 15 residues. With V trimmed by 5 bases and J by 7 bases, 5 bases remained unmatched. CDR3 in amino acids: CASSPPDRGNSPLHF. CDR3 DNA: TGTGCCAGCAGTCCTCCGGACAGGGGGAATTCACCCCTCCACTTT.

The chain uses TRBV5-1 and TRBJ1-1, with D unresolved. Between the trimmed V and J ends, which lost 1 base and 1 base, there was a span of 5 bases. This CDR3 has 13 residues. The germline V gene has CDR1 SGHRS and CDR2 YFSETQ. Written as DNA, the CDR3 is TGCGCCAGCAGCTTGATCCAGAACACTGAAGCTTTCTTT. It translates to CASSLIQNTEAFF.

The chain uses TRBV19 and TRBJ1-5; 8 nucleotides align to TRBD1. The trim removed 8 bases at V and 4 bases at J, leaving 4 bases unmatched. The germline CDR1 and CDR2 sequences are LNHDA and SQIVND (reference sequence). This CDR3 contains 13 residues. Here the CDR3 reads CASSGGRNQPQHF. CDR3 coding DNA: TGTGCCAGTTCAGGGGGCCGGAATCAGCCCCAGCATTTT. The variable domain in full, completed from reference TRBV19 and TRBJ1-5, reads DGGITQSPKYLFRKEGQNVTLSCEQNLNHDAMYWYRQDPGQGLRLIYYSQIVNDFQKGDIAEGYSVSREKKESFPLTVTSAQKNPTAFYLCASSGGRNQPQHFGDGTRLSIL.

The chain carries TRBV9 and TRBJ1-1; D may be TRBD1 (6 bases). The CDR3 spans 15 residues. The germline V and J ends were trimmed by 4 bases and 0 bases, with 13 bases remaining between them. The V gene's germline CDR1 is SGDLS and CDR2 YYNGEE. The CDR3 nucleotides read TGTGCCAGCAGCCCCTCAGGGGCTATGAACACTGAAGCTTTCTTT. Translated, it gives CASSPSGAMNTEAFF.

V gene TRBV18 combines with J gene TRBJ2-5; no reliable D call. The CDR3 contains 12 residues. CDR1 and CDR2 from the germline V gene are KGHSH and LQKENI. V dropped 6 bases and J dropped 4 bases, with 9 bases sitting between them. The CDR3 loop reads CASSQFAETQYF. CDR3 nucleotides: TGTGCCAGCTCCCAGTTTGCAGAGACCCAGTACTTC.